What follows are 25 T cell receptor beta chains derived from one specimen sequenced in a study of shared clonotypes between healthy human individuals. Profiling relied on immunoSEQ multiplex PCR, and the TCRdb table lists in-frame clones only, not all of them. There are some 2 million clones in the sample; about 95% occur only once, and more than 0.1% lies in the top ten. The sample consisted of naive CD4+ T cells sorted from blood. The subset: CD45RA+ positively selected. These receptors were obtained from a man between 18 and 35 years old in good health.

The rearrangement joins TRBV6-1 to TRBJ2-3; D may match TRBD1 or TRBD2 (5 bases each). Germline V gene data show CDR1 as MNHNS and CDR2 as SASEGT. The CDR3 sequence is 15 residues long. Trimming shortened V by 0 bases and J by 6 bases, and 13 bases separated the two germline ends. CDR3 DNA: TGTGCCAGCAGTGAAGCGACAGTCGGGAAGGATACGCAGTATTTT. This sequence encodes CASSEATVGKDTQYF.

The chain has TRBV29-1 and TRBJ1-3, with a weak D call TRBD1 (5 bases). In germline, CDR1 is SQVTM, CDR2 ANQGSEA. Between the trimmed V and J ends, which lost 6 bases and 4 bases, there was a span of 13 bases. CDR3 length equals 13 residues. The CDR3 is CSVRAGDGNTIYF. CDR3 in DNA: TGCAGCGTGAGGGCGGGGGACGGAAACACCATATATTTT.

The chain links TRBV12-5 to TRBJ1-1; 8 bases align to TRBD1. J gave up 6 bases and V 2 bases, and 14 bases lay outside the gene matches. This CDR3 contains 17 residues. Germline-derived CDR1 and CDR2 are LGHNT and FRNRAP. The CDR3 is CASGLPPGQGKRAEAFF. Written as DNA, the CDR3 is TGTGCTAGTGGTTTGCCTCCAGGACAGGGAAAAAGAGCTGAAGCTTTCTTT.

The chain couples TRBV5-4 to TRBJ1-1, with D tentatively TRBD1 (6 bases). Germline values: CDR1 SGHNT, CDR2 YYREEE (reference sequence). V was clipped by 10 bases and J by 1 base, with 11 bases between them. This CDR3 is built from 12 residues. CDR3 in DNA: TGTGCCTTACAGGGTCCGAACACTGAAGCTTTCTTT. Protein product: CALQGPNTEAFF.

The chain is built from TRBV9 and TRBJ2-5; 7 bases line up with TRBD2. Trimming at V came to 2 bases and at J to 6 bases, leaving 7 bases not matched to a gene. CDR3 length: 14 amino acids. Germline values: CDR1 SGDLS, CDR2 YYNGEE. CDR3 loop: CASSVGGVTKTQYF. CDR3 nucleotide sequence: TGTGCCAGCAGCGTTGGGGGGGTAACGAAGACCCAGTACTTC.

V usage is TRBV13 and J usage is TRBJ2-5; 12 nucleotides match TRBD2. V lost 2 bases, J lost 5 bases, and 3 bases stayed unmatched. The germline V gene has CDR1 PRHDT and CDR2 FYEKMQ (reference sequence). This CDR3 is built from 15 residues. CDR3 sequence: CASSLLAGGPETQYF. As DNA, the CDR3 is TGTGCCAGCAGCTTACTAGCGGGGGGGCCGGAGACCCAGTACTTC.

The gene calls are TRBV7-2 and TRBJ2-4, with D unclear. Trimming took off 5 bases at V and 0 bases at J, with 5 bases between the two ends. This CDR3 spans 13 amino acids. CDR1 is SGHTA, CDR2 FQGNSA, per germline. The CDR3 spells CASSPIAKNIQYF. The CDR3 DNA is TGTGCCAGCAGCCCCATAGCCAAAAACATTCAGTACTTC.

The CDR3 loop is CASSTRGGGNQPQHF. The CDR3, as DNA: TGTGCCAGCAGTACCCGGGGGGGTGGGAATCAGCCCCAGCATTTT. The chain recombines TRBV6-5 with TRBJ1-5; D may be TRBD1 (5 bases). The ends were cut back, 5 bases at V and 4 bases at J, with 15 bases in the middle. The CDR3 runs 15 residues. Germline V gene sequence: CDR1 MNHEY, CDR2 SVGAGI.

The chain uses TRBV25-1 and TRBJ2-1; TRBD2 matches at 9 bases. The ends lost 5 bases at V and 9 bases at J; junction bases unmatched: 5. Germline V gene data show CDR1 as MGHDK and CDR2 as SYGVNS. CDR3 length: 13 amino acids. For the CDR3, the DNA is TGTGCCAGCAGTCTAGCGGGGAGGATTGAGCAGTTCTTC. It encodes CASSLAGRIEQFF.

The genes are TRBV27 and TRBJ2-5, with D perhaps matching TRBD2 (6 bases). Trimming took 6 bases from V and 3 from J, leaving 20 bases between them. Germline loops: CDR1 MNHEY, CDR2 SMNVEV (reference sequence). CDR3 length: 16 residues. The CDR3 here is CASSFFGSEGKETQYF. DNA of the CDR3: TGTGCCAGCAGCTTCTTCGGGAGTGAAGGGAAAGAGACCCAGTACTTC.

This clone was observed a few times. This same CDR3 is encoded by further DNA sequences in the sample. The V gene is TRBV5-5, the J gene TRBJ1-2, with D unresolved. In germline, CDR1 is SGHKS, CDR2 YYEKEE (reference sequence). The V and J ends lost 0 bases and 3 bases respectively, with 0 bases between them. The CDR3 consists of 11 residues. The CDR3: CASSLDYGYTF. The CDR3 nucleotides are TGTGCCAGCAGCTTGGACTATGGCTACACCTTC.

This rearrangement joins TRBV14 to TRBJ2-1; perhaps TRBD2 as D (5 bases). The CDR3 runs 16 residues. V was pared by 4 bases and J by 0 bases, with 13 bases between. Germline assignment: CDR1 SGHDN and CDR2 FVKESK. CDR3 amino acids: CASSPSWLASYNEQFF. As DNA, the CDR3 is TGTGCCAGCAGCCCCTCGTGGCTAGCCTCCTACAATGAGCAGTTCTTC.

The J gene is TRBJ2-3, the V gene TRBV12-2; the D call in the table, TRBD2, was not verified against the DNA. TRBV12-2 is a known pseudogene. This CDR3 is built from 18 residues. The CDR3 spells CASRLGLAGGPNTDTQYF. The CDR3 bases are TGTGCAAGTCGCCTGGGACTAGCGGGGGGGCCAAACACAGATACGCAGTATTTT.

This clone was seen just once. The chain has TRBV2 and TRBJ2-7; perhaps TRBD2 as D (5 bases). The germline V gene encodes CDR1 SNHLY and CDR2 FYNNEI. Trimming took off 7 bases at V and 3 bases at J, with 10 bases between the two ends. CDR3 length: 12 amino acids. The DNA of the CDR3 is TGTGCCAGCACGGTAGAGGGCTACGAGCAGTACTTC. Its protein product is CASTVEGYEQYF.

The genes are TRBV6-1 and TRBJ1-1; TRBD1 is a possible D gene (5 bases). V was pared by 3 bases and J by 0 bases, with 8 bases between. Looked up from germline, CDR1 is MNHNS and CDR2 is SASEGT. The CDR3 consists of 14 residues. CDR3 amino acids: CASSEEGMNTEAFF. Written as DNA, the CDR3 is TGTGCCAGCAGTGAGGAGGGGATGAACACTGAAGCTTTCTTT.

The rearrangement joins TRBV30 to TRBJ2-1; D is unclear. Germline CDR1 reads GTSNPN; CDR2 reads SVGIG (reference sequence). The germline V and J ends were trimmed by 8 bases and 6 bases, with 17 bases remaining between them. This CDR3 has 13 residues. The CDR3 protein is CATVRVAGNEQFF. The CDR3 nucleotides read TGTGCCACTGTCCGGGTCGCCGGCAATGAGCAGTTCTTC.

This sequence joins TRBV11-2 and TRBJ2-7; TRBD1 agrees at 8 bases. Germline CDR1 and CDR2: SGHAT and FQNNGV. CDR3 length: 14 residues. Trimming took 4 bases from V and 3 from J; bases not matched to a gene: 5. CDR3 sequence: CASSSGTGNYEQYF. DNA of the CDR3: TGTGCCAGCAGCTCAGGGACAGGAAACTACGAGCAGTACTTC.

The V gene is TRBV5-4, the J gene TRBJ2-5; 10 bases match TRBD2. Germline values: CDR1 SGHNT, CDR2 YYREEE (reference sequence). The V and J ends lost 0 bases and 5 bases, in that order; junction bases with no gene match: 10. The length of the CDR3 is 17 residues. This CDR3 is CASSLGPSGGTGETQYF. CDR3 in DNA: TGTGCCAGCAGCTTGGGACCTAGCGGGGGAACTGGGGAGACCCAGTACTTC.

The V gene is TRBV7-2, the J gene TRBJ2-7; 8 bases match TRBD2. The germline V gene has CDR1 SGHTA and CDR2 FQGNSA. The CDR3 has 15 residues. The ends lost 6 bases at V and 6 bases at J; junction bases unmatched: 13. The CDR3 DNA is TGTGCCAGCAGTTACGGACTAGCCCTAGGGGGCGAGCAGTACTTC. Its translation is CASSYGLALGGEQYF.

As to this clone: This specimen includes other DNA sequences encoding the same CDR3. The gene calls are TRBV10-2 and TRBJ2-1; 7 positions agree with TRBD2. This CDR3 has 15 amino acids. Looked up from germline, CDR1 is WSHSY and CDR2 is SAAADI. The V segment lost 0 bases and the J segment 2 bases; nucleotides outside the gene matches: 1. The CDR3 sequence: CASSESGGPYNEQFF. The DNA of the CDR3 is TGCGCCAGCAGTGAGTCGGGAGGGCCCTACAATGAGCAGTTCTTC.

The rearrangement links TRBV5-4 to TRBJ2-5; 12 bases map to TRBD2. V lost 4 bases and J lost 6; bases outside the gene matches: 7. Germline CDR1 reads SGHNT; CDR2 reads YYREEE (reference sequence). The length of the CDR3 is 15 residues. The CDR3 DNA sequence: TGTGCCAGCAGCGAAGGGACTAGCGGGCGGAAGACCCAGTACTTC. Its translation is CASSEGTSGRKTQYF.

The V call is TRBV28, the J call TRBJ2-7; the D is unclear. Germline V gene sequence: CDR1 MDHEN, CDR2 SYDVKM. V lost 7 bases, J lost 6 bases, and 13 bases lay in between. CDR3 length equals 12 residues. The CDR3 nucleotides are TGTGCCAGCACCACACCTCAAACCGAGCAGTACTTC. Protein sequence: CASTTPQTEQYF. The variable domain in full, with the rest retrieved from reference TRBV28 and TRBJ2-7, is DVKVTQSSRYLVKRTGEKVFLECVQDMDHENMFWYRQDPGLGLRLIYFSYDVKMKEKGDIPEGYSVSREKKERFSLILESASTNQTSMYLCASTTPQTEQYFGPGTRLTVT.

This chain connects TRBV5-1 to TRBJ2-1; tentatively, D is TRBD2 (6 bases). Germline CDR1 reads SGHRS; CDR2 reads YFSETQ. V lost 6 bases and J 1 base, leaving 20 bases between the germline ends. The CDR3 contains 17 residues. In DNA form, the CDR3 reads TGCGCCAGCATCCCAGGAGGGGTAGCGAGGTCCTACAATGAGCAGTTCTTC. Translation: CASIPGGVARSYNEQFF.

The chain recombines TRBV5-1 with TRBJ1-1; TRBD1 is a possible D gene (6 bases). V lost 0 bases to trimming and J lost 6 bases, with 9 bases between them. The CDR3 consists of 13 residues. Germline values: CDR1 SGHRS, CDR2 YFSETQ. Here the CDR3 DNA reads TGCGCCAGCAGCTTGGCAGGGGCTGCTGAAGCTTTCTTT. Translating it yields CASSLAGAAEAFF.

Turning to this clone: Other DNA sequences within the sample encode an identical CDR3. J is TRBJ1-6 and V is TRBV6-1; D may be TRBD1 (5 bases). Trimming shortened V by 5 bases and J by 7 bases, and 9 bases separated the two germline ends. The CDR3 totals 13 residues. Germline values: CDR1 MNHNS, CDR2 SASEGT. The CDR3 DNA reads TGTGCCAGCAGTAGGGGTGACAATTCACCCCTCCACTTT. Residues: CASSRGDNSPLHF.